Following are 14 T cell receptor beta chains from one sample sequenced in a study of tumor and adjacent non-tumor tissue in lung cancer. No cell sorting was done before RNA was extracted from the tissue. This non-tumor lung sample came from over 3 cm beyond the tumor edge. The library came from three nested PCR rounds adapted from ARM-PCR protocols. MiXCR was run by TCRdb on the multiplex PCR reads, yielding one entry per CDR3 protein. This table holds about 44,000 distinct CDR3 sequences, 60% to 65% found once. Sequenced input: distant non-tumor lung tissue. The receptors originated from a middle-aged woman with non-small cell lung cancer.

This clonotype was counted many times. The chain links TRBV30 to TRBJ2-1; D gene ambiguous. The CDR3 extends over 11 amino acids. The V and J ends lost 1 base and 7 bases respectively, with 5 bases between them. CDR1 is GTSNPN and CDR2 is SVGIG in the germline V gene (reference sequence). CDR3 residues: CAWSERNEQFF. In nucleotides, the CDR3 is TGTGCCTGGAGTGAGCGAAATGAGCAGTTCTTC. The entire variable domain, with the rest obtained from reference TRBV30 and TRBJ2-1, is as follows: SQTIHQWPATLVQPVGSPLSLECTVEGTSNPNLYWYRQAAGRGLQLLFYSVGIGQISSEVPQNLSASRPQDRQFILSSKKLLLSDSGFYLCAWSERNEQFFGPGTRLTVL.

Worth noting for this clonotype: One end of the junction fails to match germline, which may point to a read error. This rearrangement joins TRBV11-2 to TRBJ2-3, with D maybe TRBD1 (5 bases). Germline assignment: CDR1 SGHAT and CDR2 FQNNGV. CDR3 length: 16 residues. DNA of the CDR3: TGTGCCAGCAACTTAGCCTCCCAGGGTAGCAGAGATACGCAGTATTTT. This translates into CASNLASQGSRDTQYF.

This clonotype was counted between two and nine times. The conserved closing phenylalanine or tryptophan is absent in this CDR3, likely reflecting a read error. The CDR3 protein is CTSSPRQGRSGNIIYY. The CDR3 DNA is TGTACCAGCAGTCCCCGACAGGGTCGGTCTGGAAACATCATATATTAT. The V gene is TRBV6-6, the J gene TRBJ1-3; 7 positions agree with TRBD1. CDR1 is MNHNY, CDR2 SVGAGI, per germline (reference sequence). The CDR3 sequence is 16 residues long.

This clonotype was recorded once. Just one base apart from a much larger clone, this may be a read error. The chain has TRBV28 and TRBJ2-1, with D maybe TRBD2 (5 bases). The CDR3 extends over 14 amino acids. The germline V gene has CDR1 MDHEN and CDR2 SYDVKM. The CDR3 spells CAESPRYGESEQSF. Written as DNA, the CDR3 is TGTGCCGAGTCACCCCGCTACGGGGAGTCTGAGCAGTCCTTC.

A remark on this clonotype: An end of the junction does not agree with germline; a read error may underlie this. The rearrangement joins TRBV6-2 or TRBV6-3 to TRBJ1-2, with 7 bases that match TRBD1. In germline, CDR1 is MNHEY, CDR2 SVGEGT. The CDR3 has 16 amino acids. The CDR3 DNA sequence: TGTGCCGGCAGACCGACATTAACAGGGGCCAACTATGGCTACACCTTC. Amino acids: CAGRPTLTGANYGYTF.

This chain joins TRBV11-2 and TRBJ1-3; D ambiguous. The V gene lost 2 bases and the J gene lost 7 bases, with 6 bases spanning the gap. The V gene's germline CDR1 is SGHAT and CDR2 FQNNGV. The CDR3 runs 12 residues. CDR3 bases: TGTGCCAGCAGCTTAAAACCGAACACCATATATTTT. Its translation: CASSLKPNTIYF.

This clonotype was detected a few times. The V gene is TRBV20-1, the J gene TRBJ2-3; 8 bases line up with TRBD2. V lost 2 bases to trimming and J lost 2 bases; unmatched junction nucleotides: 12. CDR1 and CDR2 from the germline V gene are DFQATT and SNEGSKA (reference sequence). This CDR3 contains 17 residues. Written as DNA, the CDR3 is TGCAGTGCTAGAAGACCCCGAGCGGGGGCCCTCACAGATACGCAGTATTTT. The encoded protein is CSARRPRAGALTDTQYF.

The chain links TRBV2 to TRBJ2-7; weak D call: TRBD1 (6 bases). The CDR3 runs to 13 residues. V was clipped by 7 bases and J by 10 bases, with 20 bases between them. CDR1 is SNHLY and CDR2 is FYNNEI in the germline V gene. The CDR3 loop is CASTRDRNGEQYF. CDR3 DNA: TGTGCCAGCACGAGAGACAGGAACGGAGAACAGTACTTC. Based on the CDR3 plus reference TRBV2 and TRBJ2-7, the full variable domain is EPEVTQTPSHQVTQMGQEVILRCVPISNHLYFYWYRQILGQKVEFLVSFYNNEISEKSEIFDDQFSVERPDGSNFTLKIRSTKLEDSAMYFCASTRDRNGEQYFGPGTRLTVT.

This clonotype was counted between two and nine times. A read error is possible here, since a much larger clone lies one base away. This chain uses TRBV12-3 or TRBV12-4 with TRBJ2-2; 7 nucleotides match TRBD2. There are 15 residues in the CDR3. CDR3 sequence: CDSSSGLVFTGELFF. The CDR3 DNA follows: TGTGACAGCAGTTCAGGACTAGTTTTCACCGGGGAGCTGTTTTTT.

Remarks on this clonotype: Just one base apart from a much larger clone, this may be a read error. The gene calls are TRBV5-6 and TRBJ2-3; 7 bases are a match to TRBD2. Per the germline V gene, CDR1 is SGHDT and CDR2 is YYEEEE. CDR3 size: 14 residues. CDR3 in DNA: TGTGTCAGCAGCACCGGACTAGTGTTAGATACGCAGTATTTT. Its translation: CVSSTGLVLDTQYF. Full variable domain (outside the CDR3, taken from reference TRBV5-6 and TRBJ2-3): DAGVTQSPTHLIKTRGQQVTLRCSPKSGHDTVSWYQQALGQGPQFIFQYYEEEERQRGNFPDRFSGHQFPNYSSELNVNALLLGDSALYLCVSSTGLVLDTQYFGPGTRLTVL.

In the case of this clonotype: A clone one base away is much larger, so this may be a read error. Given the absence of the conserved phenylalanine or tryptophan at the CDR3 end, a read error is likely. The J gene is TRBJ2-1, the V gene TRBV5-4, with D perhaps matching TRBD1 (5 bases). The V gene lost 4 bases and the J gene lost 9 bases, with 8 bases spanning the gap. The CDR3 length is 11 residues. Germline assignment: CDR1 SGHNT and CDR2 YYREEE (reference sequence). CDR3 in DNA: TGTGCCAGCAGCGTTAGGGGTGAGCAGTTCTTA. It specifies CASSVRGEQFL.

This clonotype was recorded many times. The chain combines TRBV28 with TRBJ1-2; tentative D call: TRBD1 (6 bases). The V and J ends lost 6 bases and 2 bases respectively, with 10 bases between them. This CDR3 is 13 amino acids long. CDR1 is MDHEN, CDR2 SYDVKM, per germline. The CDR3 spells CASRTQGNYGYTF. CDR3 nucleotides: TGTGCCAGCAGGACCCAGGGGAACTATGGCTACACCTTC.

In the case of this clonotype: The junction and the germline gene differ at one end; a read error may be behind it. CDR3 sequence: CASSPQESNGYTF. The CDR3, as DNA: TGTGCTAGCAGTCCACAGGAATCGAATGGCTACACCTTC. The chain has TRBV28 and TRBJ1-2; the D gene is possibly TRBD1 (5 bases). Per the germline V gene, CDR1 is MDHEN and CDR2 is SYDVKM. The CDR3 has 13 residues.

Note on this clonotype: At one end, the junction sequence differs from germline, possibly due to a read error. This chain uses TRBV6-2 or TRBV6-3 with TRBJ1-2; the D gene is possibly TRBD1 (5 bases). Germline V gene lookup returns CDR1 MNHEY and CDR2 SVGEGT. The CDR3 is 14 amino acids. DNA for the CDR3: TGTGCCGGCAGTTACGGCGTGGCAGGGTATTGCTACACCTTC. Translated: CAGSYGVAGYCYTF.